This T cell receptor beta chain was captured in a study of T cells expressing NK-cell markers. General study results and limits: Topping the CD3+CD56-NKG2C+ fraction as well were these clonotypes, in a few donors.

Germline V gene sequence: CDR1 SGHTA, CDR2 FQGNSA. There are 16 residues in the CDR3. On this clonotype: Antigen specificity is unknown.

TCRdb re-called the 5' RACE reads and catalogs CDR3 proteins one per entry, DNA excluded. Its listing shows about 440,000 distinct CDR3 sequences. This clonotype originated in a woman aged 18-70 years in good health. Sequenced sample: blood T cells: a sorted CD56 or NKG2C T cell subset, CD4+ or CD8+ T cells, or bulk PBMC T cells (not recorded which). The chain links TRBV7-2 to TRBJ1-6; TCRdb reports TRBD1, a call that lacks DNA to check it against. CDR3 region: CASSLAGTVDNSPLHF. The full variable domain, with the rest looked up from reference TRBV7-2 and TRBJ1-6, is GAGVSQSPSNKVTEKGKDVELRCDPISGHTALYWYRQSLGQGLEFLIYFQGNSAPDKSGLPSDRFSAERTGGSVSTLTIQRTQQEDSAVYLCASSLAGTVDNSPLHFGNGTRLTVT.